These T cell receptor beta chains were read from a single sample in a study of blood T cell repertoires in COVID-19. Profiled with immunoSEQ multiplex PCR; TCRdb holds only in-frame clones, not every one. This table holds about 250,000 clones, 83% found once. The specimen sequenced was PBMCs or T cells enriched from blood (not recorded which). These receptors originate from a middle-aged woman who had been exposed to COVID-19. Each CDR3 is given without its conserved first and last residue. Fields, in order: V gene, J gene, CDR3 length, CDR3 protein.

V: TRBV19; J: TRBJ1-4; length: 11; CDR3: ASRDRGNEKLF
V: TRBV7-6; J: TRBJ1-1; length: 14; CDR3: ASSLGQGGVGTEAF
V: TRBV7-8; J: TRBJ1-5; length: 13; CDR3: ASSRDRGSNQPQH
V: TRBV2; J: TRBJ1-4; length: 12; CDR3: ASSERDSNEKLF
V: TRBV9; J: TRBJ1-3; length: 13; CDR3: ASSVGTYAGNTIY
V: TRBV11-2; J: TRBJ1-1; length: 16; CDR3: ASSLGLGTGSVNTEAF
V: TRBV2; J: TRBJ1-1; length: 11; CDR3: ASGGQAFAEAF
V: TRBV16; J: TRBJ1-4; length: 14; CDR3: ASSQRLQGEGEKLF
V: TRBV5-1; J: TRBJ2-5; length: 13; CDR3: ASSLGLAGRETQY
V: TRBV7-9; J: TRBJ2-7; length: 11; CDR3: ASSLDSSYEQY
V: TRBV6-1; J: TRBJ1-6; length: 14; CDR3: ASSGGQGSYNSPLH
V: TRBV19; J: TRBJ1-2; length: 12; CDR3: ASSIAVRGYGYT
V: TRBV7-9; J: TRBJ2-7; length: 12; CDR3: ASSLVDTPYEQY
V: TRBV7-2; J: TRBJ1-5; length: 15; CDR3: ASSLRDRGVSGQPQH
V: TRBV3-1/TRBV3-2; J: TRBJ1-2; length: 10; CDR3: ASSQGPGSYT
V: TRBV7-9; J: TRBJ1-1; length: 12; CDR3: ASSLARRNTEAF
V: TRBV2; J: TRBJ2-1; length: 13; CDR3: ASSEARGGYNEQF
V: TRBV7-2; J: TRBJ1-3; length: 12; CDR3: ASSMDTSGNTIY
V: TRBV24-1; J: TRBJ2-3; length: 12; CDR3: ATSERGSADTQY
V: TRBV7-3; J: TRBJ1-6; length: 13; CDR3: ASSLEDRVGSPLH
V: TRBV19; J: TRBJ2-1; length: 14; CDR3: ASSPHPGQGKNEQF
V: TRBV7-3; J: TRBJ1-1; length: 11; CDR3: ASSRDRDTEAF
V: TRBV2; J: TRBJ2-5; length: 12; CDR3: ASKEQGTQGDQY
V: TRBV4-2; J: TRBJ2-7; length: 13; CDR3: ASSQESSTDYEQY
V: TRBV4-1; J: TRBJ2-7; length: 13; CDR3: ASSQDGRRTYEQY
V: TRBV9; J: TRBJ1-5; length: 11; CDR3: ASSGTGNQPQH
V: TRBV2; J: TRBJ2-2; length: 14; CDR3: ASSEFERTNTGELF
V: TRBV12-3/TRBV12-4; J: TRBJ1-1; length: 11; CDR3: ASSGQTNTEAF